A selection of T cell receptor beta chains follows, all from one sample in a study of blood T cell repertoires in COVID-19. Only in-frame clones appear in the TCRdb table, and some are missing; sequencing was by immunoSEQ multiplex PCR. The sample has 150,000 to 200,000 clones; roughly 90% are singletons. Material for sequencing was PBMCs or T cells enriched from blood (not recorded which). The receptors were gathered from a human donor with acute COVID-19. The donor label of this sample is uncertain. Each CDR3 is given with its conserved first and last residue. The order of the fields is CDR3 DNA, CDR3 protein, V gene, clone size, J gene, D gene. A D gene is named only where the DNA matches it firmly. Some rows have no size entry. The others give once, few or many, or a class for an expanded clone.

TGTGCCAGCAGCCATCACGGGACATCCCTGGCCGGGGAGCTGTTTTTT	CASSHHGTSLAGELFF	TRBV5-5	-	TRBJ2-2	-
TGTGCCAGCAGCTTTGGGGCCACTTTAGCCAAAAACATTCAGTACTTC	CASSFGATLAKNIQYF	TRBV7-2	-	TRBJ2-4	-
TGTGCCACCAGTGATCGGACAGGGGGGAACACTGAAGCTTTCTTT	CATSDRTGGNTEAFF	TRBV24-1	once	TRBJ1-1	TRBD1
TGTGCCAGCTGCGTGGGGGGTGGAGAGACCCAGTACTTC	CASCVGGGETQYF	TRBV12-3/TRBV12-4	-	TRBJ2-5	-
TGTGCCATCAGTGAGTCCCGGGGGGTCCAAGAGACCCAGTACTTC	CAISESRGVQETQYF	TRBV10-3	-	TRBJ2-5	TRBD2
TGTGCCAGCAGCGGACAGGGGGGGTATGGCTACACCTTC	CASSGQGGYGYTF	TRBV9	-	TRBJ1-2	TRBD1
TGTGCCAGCAGCCAAGTTCAGGGCAGGGGCCCCGAGACCCAGTACTTC	CASSQVQGRGPETQYF	TRBV3-1/TRBV3-2	-	TRBJ2-5	-
TGCAGCGTTGAAGGGCAGGGGTACGAGCAGTACTTC	CSVEGQGYEQYF	TRBV29-1	-	TRBJ2-7	-
TGTGCCAGCAGCCTGGGGGCCACCTACGAGCAGTACTTC	CASSLGATYEQYF	TRBV13	-	TRBJ2-7	-
TGTGCCAGTAGTCGATACAGGGGCCAAGAGACCCAGTACTTC	CASSRYRGQETQYF	TRBV19	-	TRBJ2-5	TRBD1
TGTGCCAGCAGCCAAGGGGACAGGGGCCCCACTGAAGCTTTCTTT	CASSQGDRGPTEAFF	TRBV3-1/TRBV3-2	-	TRBJ1-1	TRBD1
TGCGCCAGCAGCTTGGCTCCCGGGACAGGGGAGTTTTACGCTTTCTTT	CASSLAPGTGEFYAFF	TRBV5-1	-	TRBJ1-1	TRBD1
TGTGCCAGCAGCTCGACAGGGGTTAATCAGCCCCAGCATTTT	CASSSTGVNQPQHF	TRBV13	-	TRBJ1-5	TRBD1
TGTGCCAGCAGCCCCGGAGGCAGTTACAATGAGCAGTTCTTC	CASSPGGSYNEQFF	TRBV11-3	-	TRBJ2-1	-
TGTGCCATCAGTGGGACAGGGCCTACCTACGAGCAGTACTTC	CAISGTGPTYEQYF	TRBV10-3	once	TRBJ2-7	TRBD1
TGTGCCAGCAGCAAACCCCCGGACAGGGGTGGGACTGAAGCTTTCTTT	CASSKPPDRGGTEAFF	TRBV3-1/TRBV3-2	-	TRBJ1-1	TRBD1
TGTGCCAGTAGTATAGGGATCAGGACAGGGTACTACGAGCAGTACTTC	CASSIGIRTGYYEQYF	TRBV19	-	TRBJ2-7	TRBD1
TGTGCCTGGAGTGGGGAGGGACAGGGATGGTACGAGCAGTACTTC	CAWSGEGQGWYEQYF	TRBV30	once	TRBJ2-7	TRBD1
TGTGCCAGCAGTGAACAGGGGAGGGGAGAAAAACTGTTTTTT	CASSEQGRGEKLFF	TRBV6-1	-	TRBJ1-4	-
TGCGCCAGCAGCACAATTTCCGGGACAGGTTATTTCGAGCAGTACTTC	CASSTISGTGYFEQYF	TRBV5-1	-	TRBJ2-7	TRBD1
TGTGCCAGTAGTAGAAACAGGCCCCATAGCAATCAGCCCCAGCATTTT	CASSRNRPHSNQPQHF	TRBV19	few	TRBJ1-5	-
TGTGCCAGCAGACCGGGACTAGCGGGGGCGAATAACCTCTACGAGCAGTACTTC	CASRPGLAGANNLYEQYF	TRBV14	-	TRBJ2-7	TRBD2
TGTGCCAGCACCTTTGAAATAAGGGGGACAGGGACGAATGAGCAGTTCTTC	CASTFEIRGTGTNEQFF	TRBV28	-	TRBJ2-1	TRBD1
TGTGCCAGCAGCTCCAGCTCTGGAAACACCATATATTTT	CASSSSSGNTIYF	TRBV9	-	TRBJ1-3	-
TGTGCCAGCAGCGCCGGGCAGGGGCCCTCTTACGAGCAGTACTTC	CASSAGQGPSYEQYF	TRBV9	once	TRBJ2-7	-
TGCGCCAGCAGCCCGGATTCGCAGACTAGCGGCCTACCCGGGGGTCGGTACGAGCAGTACTTC	CASSPDSQTSGLPGGRYEQYF	TRBV4-1	-	TRBJ2-7	TRBD2
TGTGCCAGTAGTGACAGGGGGTGGAACACTGAAGCTTTCTTT	CASSDRGWNTEAFF	TRBV19	-	TRBJ1-1	TRBD1
TGCGCCAGCAGCCAGCGACAGGTCGGCGTTCAAGAGACCCAGTACTTC	CASSQRQVGVQETQYF	TRBV5-1	-	TRBJ2-5	-
TGTGCCAGCAGCGCGGGGGTTGGGGCAGATACGCAGTATTTT	CASSAGVGADTQYF	TRBV11-2	once	TRBJ2-3	TRBD2
TGTGCCAGCAGCCCATACCGAGACTACACAGATACGCAGTATTTT	CASSPYRDYTDTQYF	TRBV9	-	TRBJ2-3	-
TGTGCCAGCAGCCAAGGTACAGGGTCTGGGGCCAACGTCCTGACTTTC	CASSQGTGSGANVLTF	TRBV3-1/TRBV3-2	-	TRBJ2-6	-
TGTGCCACCAGCACTATGACAGGGATAGGAGAGCAGTACTTC	CATSTMTGIGEQYF	TRBV15	-	TRBJ2-7	TRBD1
TGTGCCAGCAATCAGGTCCGGAATTCACCCCTCCACTTT	CASNQVRNSPLHF	TRBV12-3/TRBV12-4	-	TRBJ1-6	-
TGTGCCAGCAGCCTCGTTACGGGGGACTATTCACCCCTCCACTTT	CASSLVTGDYSPLHF	TRBV7-9	-	TRBJ1-6	-
TGTGCCAGACGACCTCCCTTTGGCGGCGACTATGGCTACACCTTC	CARRPPFGGDYGYTF	TRBV5-3	-	TRBJ1-2	-
TGTGCCAGCAGTGAAGACAGGGCTGCCGAAGCTTTCTTT	CASSEDRAAEAFF	TRBV2	-	TRBJ1-1	-
TGTGCCTGGAGTGTTGGCAGGACAGGAGCTTTCTTT	CAWSVGRTGAFF	TRBV30	-	TRBJ1-1	TRBD1
TGTGCCAGCAGCCCTCCCCGGGGCAGGGGGAACAATGAGCAGTTCTTC	CASSPPRGRGNNEQFF	TRBV7-6	-	TRBJ2-1	TRBD1
TGTGCCAGCAGGTTAGTTTACGAGCAGTACTTC	CASRLVYEQYF	TRBV6-5	-	TRBJ2-7	-